This T cell receptor (beta chain) was recorded in a study of glioma-infiltrating T cells. Amplification of TCR alpha and beta CDR3 regions from RNA used iRepertoire nested multiplex PCR. Each CDR3 protein gets one entry after TCRdb re-called the multiplex PCR reads with MiXCR. The sample carries around 150,000 distinct CDR3 sequences, 30% to 40% recorded once. CDR3 length equals 12 residues. J gave up 5 bases and V 7 bases, and 6 bases lay outside the gene matches. Germline V gene data show CDR1 as SQVTM and CDR2 as ANQGSEA. The chain has TRBV29-1 and TRBJ1-1; 8 bases agree with TRBD1. The sequence was collected from a human donor with low-grade glioma or glioblastoma, undergoing nonglioma brain surgery, or in good health (not recorded which). Sequenced sample: glioma tissue, nonneoplastic brain tissue, or PBMCs (not recorded which). CDR3 sequence (DNA): TGCAGCGCGTGCCAGGGGGCAACTGAAGCTTTCTTT. It encodes CSACQGATEAFF.